The clone carrying this T cell receptor beta chain has just a few counts. Its specificity is not known. This record belongs to a study of T cell repertoires in cytomegalovirus infection. Study-level information: CMV infection plus the matching HLA type was flagged by public TCR beta signatures.

TCRdb reprocessed the reads via MiXCR and lists one record per CDR3 protein. The profile shows under 250,000 distinct CDR3 sequences, roughly 12% of them singletons. Study-level findings and limits: CMV carriers with the relevant HLA were identified by cumulative public TCR beta family frequency. Within the response measured ex vivo, HLA-C-restricted CMV-specific TCR beta clonotypes were dominant.

The CDR3 covers 15 residues. The germline V gene encodes CDR1 SGHRS and CDR2 YFSETQ. J lost 7 bases, V lost 3 bases, and 8 bases had no gene match. Sequenced sample: PBMCs. This sequence originates from a human donor in good health (CMV status not recorded). Some clones in this sample may be carry-over from other donors' samples. V and J are TRBV5-1 and TRBJ2-4; 9 bases are a match to TRBD1. DNA of the CDR3: TGCGCCAGCAGCTCTCCGGGACAGGGCACCAACATTCAGTACTTC. Protein: CASSSPGQGTNIQYF.